The source of this T cell receptor (beta chain) is a study of cytomegalovirus exposure and HLA in healthy donors. This clone was observed a handful of times. A read error may produce the germline difference seen at one junction end. The identical CDR3 is also encoded by other nucleotide sequences in the sample. CDR3 length equals 13 residues. Germline lookup yields CDR1 LNHDA and CDR2 SQIVND (reference sequence). The PCR ran on 60 Vbeta and 13 Jbeta primers. The assay was immunoSEQ multiplex PCR, and TCRdb's table has in-frame clones only and misses some. The table records about 180,000 clones, roughly four fifths of them present only once.

Sample: PBMCs. This chain connects TRBV19 to TRBJ1-5, with unresolved D. The receptor was isolated from a woman aged 50 to 60 in good health and CMV-seronegative. CDR3: CASSISGNQPQHF. The CDR3 nucleotides are TGCGCCAGTAGTATATCGGGGAATCAGCCCCAGCATTTT.